This T cell receptor (beta chain) derives from a study of PD-1 blockade in classical Hodgkin lymphoma. Sequenced by immunoSEQ multiplex PCR; TCRdb stores in-frame clones only, minus some. The repertoire holds about 93,000 clones, with 78% as singletons. Trimming pared 6 bases from V and 3 bases from J, leaving 15 bases between. CDR1 is SGHTA and CDR2 is FQGNSA in the germline V gene. The CDR3 loop spans 14 amino acids. This clone was detected only once. Its specificity is unknown. Overall study findings and caveats: Significantly greater TCR diversity emerged by C4D1 in CD4+ cells but not CD8+ cells. Whoever responded completely had baseline diversity much like that seen in newly diagnosed patients.

Time point given: cycle 4 day 1 (C4D1), after around six weeks of nivolumab. The patients all showed relapse after autologous stem cell transplantation, while their brentuximab vedotin exposure varied. The sequenced sample was peripheral blood mononuclear cells (PBMCs), obtained before the fourth cycle of nivolumab. This chain uses TRBV7-2 with TRBJ2-7; either TRBD1 or TRBD2 may supply D (5 bases each). The TCR originated in a human donor with classical Hodgkin lymphoma. CDR3 nucleotides: TGTGCCAGCAGGGCTCCCGGGACCCTCTACGAGCAGTACTTC. It specifies CASRAPGTLYEQYF.